The entry below gives a single T cell receptor (beta chain) sequence along with its context. No antigen is known for it. Measured with immunoSEQ multiplex PCR; TCRdb has only the in-frame clones, and not every one. The sample records about 50,000 clones, 80% to 95% being singletons. The data belong to a study of a mutant IDH1 vaccine in newly diagnosed glioma. As for the study in general: Vaccine administration was initiated 4-6 weeks following radiotherapy alone, or with temozolomide cycles. Participants attended visit V12, the safety follow-up, at week 35, and then attended visit V13 at week 47.

Sample time point: week 35, safety follow-up. Every single dose of the vaccine, 300 ug of mutant IDH1 20-mer peptide, came with topical imiquimod. Diagnosis in the donors showed new WHO grade 3 or 4 astrocytomas that were IDH1-mutant and ATRX-lost. This CDR3 has 16 amino acids. V was pared by 4 bases and J by 2 bases, with 11 bases of the junction left unmatched. Germline V gene data show CDR1 as SGHDT and CDR2 as YYEEEE. V is TRBV5-6 and J is TRBJ2-7; 8 bases fit TRBD2. This clonotype was obtained from a man aged 50 to 60 with glioma. The sample consisted of PBMCs, taken from a glioma patient whose treatment included an IDH1 peptide vaccine. DNA of the CDR3: TGTGCCAGCAGCGTCACCGGGACTAGGGTTGCCTACGAGCAGTACTTC. Its protein product is CASSVTGTRVAYEQYF. Full variable domain (outside the CDR3, taken from reference TRBV5-6 and TRBJ2-7): DAGVTQSPTHLIKTRGQQVTLRCSPKSGHDTVSWYQQALGQGPQFIFQYYEEEERQRGNFPDRFSGHQFPNYSSELNVNALLLGDSALYLCASSVTGTRVAYEQYFGPGTRLTVT.